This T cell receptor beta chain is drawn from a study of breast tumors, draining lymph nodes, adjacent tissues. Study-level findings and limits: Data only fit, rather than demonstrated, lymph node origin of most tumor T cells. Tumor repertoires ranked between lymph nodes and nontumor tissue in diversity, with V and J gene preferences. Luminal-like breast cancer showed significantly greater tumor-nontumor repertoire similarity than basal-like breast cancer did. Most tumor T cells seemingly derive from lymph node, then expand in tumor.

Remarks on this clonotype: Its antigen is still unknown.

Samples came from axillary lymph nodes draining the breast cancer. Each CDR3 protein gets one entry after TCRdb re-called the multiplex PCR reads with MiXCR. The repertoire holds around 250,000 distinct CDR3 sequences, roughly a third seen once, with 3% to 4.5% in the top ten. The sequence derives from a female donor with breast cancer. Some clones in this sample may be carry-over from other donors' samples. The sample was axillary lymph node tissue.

The CDR3 nucleotides are TGTGCCAGCAGTTTAGCACTAGCGGGACTCAATGAGCAGTTCTTC. Its protein is CASSLALAGLNEQFF. This sequence joins TRBV12-3 or TRBV12-4 and TRBJ2-1; 10 bases are shared with TRBD2. After removal of 0 bases from V and 6 bases from J, the junction contained 2 bases not matched to a gene. The CDR3 runs to 15 residues.